The next 25 T cell receptor beta chains were all read from a single sample in a study of beta chain features in type 1 diabetes. The whole isolated RNA underwent reverse transcription, so sequencing captured expressed TCRB transcripts. Using immunoSEQ multiplex PCR, the repertoire was profiled, and TCRdb retains in-frame clones only, with some absent. Among about 900,000 clones listed, about a sixth were seen once. Sequenced sample: naive CD4+ T cells from blood. The origin of the receptors is a woman aged 18-29 years in good health.

This clone was detected only a few times. V usage is TRBV2 and J usage is TRBJ1-2, with no clear D. From germline, CDR1 is SNHLY and CDR2 FYNNEI. This CDR3 spans 13 amino acids. The V end was cut by 1 base, the J end by 4 bases, with 7 bases between. The CDR3 region is CASSEGNIYGYTF. CDR3 DNA: TGTGCCAGCAGTGAAGGGAACATCTATGGCTACACCTTC. The whole variable domain, remainder taken from reference TRBV2 and TRBJ1-2, is EPEVTQTPSHQVTQMGQEVILRCVPISNHLYFYWYRQILGQKVEFLVSFYNNEISEKSEIFDDQFSVERPDGSNFTLKIRSTKLEDSAMYFCASSEGNIYGYTFGSGTRLTVV.

The chain joins TRBV5-1 to TRBJ2-2, with 8 bases matching TRBD1. Germline V lookup: CDR1 SGHRS, CDR2 YFSETQ. Trimming took 4 bases from V and 1 from J; bases not matched to a gene: 12. CDR3 size: 18 residues. CDR3 sequence reads: CASSMGTGLIGNTGELFF. The DNA for the CDR3 is TGCGCCAGCAGCATGGGGACAGGTTTGATTGGGAACACCGGGGAGCTGTTTTTT. Using reference TRBV5-1 and TRBJ2-2 for the parts outside the CDR3, the full variable domain is KAGVTQTPRYLIKTRGQQVTLSCSPISGHRSVSWYQQTPGQGLQFLFEYFSETQRNKGNFPGRFSGRQFSNSRSEMNVSTLELGDSALYLCASSMGTGLIGNTGELFFGEGSRLTVL.

This clone was detected only a few times. This sample includes further DNA sequences coding for the same CDR3. The chain combines TRBV28 with TRBJ2-1, with a weak D call TRBD1 (5 bases). Germline V gene sequence: CDR1 MDHEN, CDR2 SYDVKM. V was trimmed by 9 bases and J by 0 bases, leaving 6 bases between them. The length of the CDR3 is 12 residues. In nucleotides, the CDR3 is TGTGCCAGTAGGGGCTCCTACAATGAGCAGTTCTTC. Translated: CASRGSYNEQFF.

This clone occurred a few times. Other DNA sequences in the same sample also yield this CDR3. The gene calls are TRBV18 and TRBJ2-5; D not certain. CDR3 length: 15 amino acids. V lost 2 bases and J lost 2, with 12 bases in between. Per germline, CDR1 KGHSH and CDR2 LQKENI. The CDR3 spells CASSPRSGQQETQYF. CDR3 DNA: TGTGCCAGCTCACCAAGATCGGGTCAACAAGAGACCCAGTACTTC. The full variable domain, its missing parts supplied by reference TRBV18 and TRBJ2-5, is NAGVMQNPRHLVRRRGQEARLRCSPMKGHSHVYWYRQLPEEGLKFMVYLQKENIIDESGMPKERFSAEFPKEGPSILRIQQVVRGDSAAYFCASSPRSGQQETQYFGPGTRLLVL.

This clone was observed a few times. This chain links TRBV19 with TRBJ2-1; the match to TRBD2 covers 7 bases. The CDR3 has 15 amino acids. V shed 4 bases, J shed 1 base, and the junction held 4 bases outside the gene matches. Germline loops: CDR1 LNHDA, CDR2 SQIVND (reference sequence). The DNA for the CDR3 is TGTGCCAGTAGTAAGGCGGGAGTGTCCTACAATGAGCAGTTCTTC. Its translation: CASSKAGVSYNEQFF.

This clone was counted a few times. This chain links TRBV20-1 with TRBJ2-5; D gene ambiguous. Trimming took 4 bases from V and 9 from J, leaving 12 bases between them. The CDR3 is 11 residues long. Germline values: CDR1 DFQATT, CDR2 SNEGSKA (reference sequence). CDR3 residues: CSAISEPPQYF. The CDR3 nucleotides are TGCAGTGCTATATCGGAACCACCCCAGTACTTC.

This clone appeared a few times. The V call is TRBV19, the J call TRBJ2-3; D possibly matches TRBD1 or TRBD2 (6 bases each). The CDR3 is made up of 15 amino acids. Trimming shortened V by 3 bases and J by 3 bases, and 13 bases separated the two germline ends. Looked up from germline, CDR1 is LNHDA and CDR2 is SQIVND (reference sequence). The DNA for the CDR3 is TGTGCCAGTAGTATGGGGGCGGGACTGACAGATACGCAGTATTTT. Translated, it gives CASSMGAGLTDTQYF.

This chain uses TRBV19 with TRBJ2-2, with 9 bases that match TRBD1. The V segment lost 7 bases and the J segment 5 bases; nucleotides outside the gene matches: 8. The CDR3 consists of 15 residues. Germline CDR1 LNHDA, CDR2 SQIVND (reference sequence). CDR3 region: CASKAQGARTGELFF. The CDR3 coding sequence is TGTGCCAGTAAGGCACAGGGGGCACGGACCGGGGAGCTGTTTTTT.

This clone was counted a few times. The chain has TRBV2 and TRBJ2-3; D possibly corresponds to TRBD2 (6 bases). Germline CDR1 reads SNHLY; CDR2 reads FYNNEI. CDR3 length equals 12 residues. The germline V and J ends were trimmed by 7 bases and 6 bases, with 11 bases remaining between them. The CDR3: CASTPGVDTQYF. In DNA form, the CDR3 reads TGTGCCAGCACCCCGGGAGTGGATACGCAGTATTTT. Full variable domain (rest looked up from reference TRBV2 and TRBJ2-3): EPEVTQTPSHQVTQMGQEVILRCVPISNHLYFYWYRQILGQKVEFLVSFYNNEISEKSEIFDDQFSVERPDGSNFTLKIRSTKLEDSAMYFCASTPGVDTQYFGPGTRLTVL.

V usage is TRBV28 and J usage is TRBJ2-1, with unresolved D. From germline, CDR1 is MDHEN and CDR2 SYDVKM. Trimming removed 3 bases at V and 3 bases at J, with 12 bases between. The CDR3 is 15 amino acids. CDR3 nucleotides: TGTGCCAGCAGTTTGGGCACTACCGACTACAATGAGCAGTTCTTC. The encoded protein is CASSLGTTDYNEQFF.

The chain has TRBV28 and TRBJ1-2, with D perhaps TRBD1 (6 bases). Trimming stripped 6 bases from V and 4 bases from J, with 18 bases between. The CDR3 is made up of 15 amino acids. Germline-derived CDR1 and CDR2 are MDHEN and SYDVKM. The DNA for the CDR3 is TGTGCCAGCAGCTCACCGGGACAAATATCCTATGGCTACACCTTC. Residues: CASSSPGQISYGYTF.

This clone has just a few counts. CDR3 residues: CASSTDSPYGYTF. Written as DNA, the CDR3 is TGTGCCAGCAGTACCGACAGCCCCTATGGCTACACCTTC. The chain couples TRBV28 to TRBJ1-2; a weak D match, TRBD1 (5 bases). Between the trimmed V and J ends, which lost 5 bases and 4 bases, there was a span of 11 bases. This CDR3 has 13 residues. Germline assignment: CDR1 MDHEN and CDR2 SYDVKM.

V is TRBV19 and J is TRBJ2-1; 8 nucleotides match TRBD1. Per the germline V gene, CDR1 is LNHDA and CDR2 is SQIVND (reference sequence). The CDR3 extends over 13 amino acids. Trimming removed 6 bases from V and 5 bases from J; junction bases left unmatched: 3. CDR3 coding DNA: TGTGCCAGTAGCGACAGGGGCGACAATGAGCAGTTCTTC. It specifies CASSDRGDNEQFF.

The chain combines TRBV28 with TRBJ1-1; D call uncertain. The germline V gene encodes CDR1 MDHEN and CDR2 SYDVKM. The V end lost 5 bases, the J end lost 2 bases, and 21 bases lay between the germline ends. This CDR3 contains 17 residues. This CDR3 reads CASSLVFGRTPNTEAFF. In nucleotides, the CDR3 is TGTGCCAGCAGTCTAGTATTCGGCAGGACCCCTAACACTGAAGCTTTCTTT.

This chain joins TRBV7-8 and TRBJ1-1; 8 bases fit TRBD1. The germline V gene has CDR1 SGHVS and CDR2 FQNEAQ. This CDR3 region has 15 residues. The V segment lost 5 bases and the J segment 6 bases; nucleotides outside the gene matches: 11. CDR3 coding DNA: TGTGCCAGCAGCCGTTCCGGGACAGGATTCTCTGAAGCTTTCTTT. Protein product: CASSRSGTGFSEAFF.

The chain links TRBV11-2 to TRBJ2-7, with TRBD1 identical over 8 bases. Germline V CDR1 and CDR2: SGHAT, FQNNGV. The J segment lost 2 bases and the V segment lost 4 bases, leaving 4 bases of the junction unmatched. The CDR3 totals 14 residues. The CDR3 coding sequence is TGTGCCAGCAGCTCGACAGGGGCGCCCTACGAGCAGTACTTC. This codes for CASSSTGAPYEQYF.

The chain couples TRBV5-1 to TRBJ2-1; weak D call: TRBD2 (5 bases). Germline CDR1 is SGHRS and CDR2 is YFSETQ. The germline V and J ends were trimmed by 4 bases and 0 bases, with 14 bases remaining between them. The CDR3 contains 16 residues. The CDR3, as DNA: TGCGCCAGCAGCCCCATCGCGGGCAGCTCCTACAATGAGCAGTTCTTC. Translating it yields CASSPIAGSSYNEQFF.

The genes are TRBV19 and TRBJ1-1; TRBD1 matches 7 bases. Looked up from germline, CDR1 is LNHDA and CDR2 is SQIVND (reference sequence). Germline trimming cut 4 bases from V and 1 base from J; bases unmatched to any gene: 3. The CDR3 is made up of 14 amino acids. CDR3 in DNA: TGTGCCAGTAGTACCCGGGACAGGAACACTGAAGCTTTCTTT. It translates to CASSTRDRNTEAFF.

The chain carries TRBV11-2 and TRBJ2-3, with 8 bases aligning to TRBD2. Germline V gene sequence: CDR1 SGHAT, CDR2 FQNNGV. This CDR3 spans 18 amino acids. The trim removed 3 bases at V and 2 bases at J, leaving 13 bases unmatched. DNA for the CDR3: TGTGCCAGCAGCTTCCTTAAAGGGACTAGAGAGTCCACAGATACGCAGTATTTT. Protein sequence: CASSFLKGTRESTDTQYF.

This clone has only a few counts. The genes are TRBV9 and TRBJ1-2; 9 bases match TRBD1. The CDR3 runs 13 residues. J was trimmed by 9 bases and V by 4 bases; bases with no gene match: 7. Germline loops: CDR1 SGDLS, CDR2 YYNGEE. This CDR3 reads CASSSRDRVSYTF. CDR3 DNA: TGTGCCAGCAGCTCCCGGGACAGGGTCAGCTACACCTTC.

The chain recombines TRBV6-5 with TRBJ1-3, with no clear D. The germline gives CDR1 MNHEY, CDR2 SVGAGI. The V end lost 6 bases, the J end lost 0 bases, and 9 bases lay between the germline ends. The CDR3 runs to 14 residues. In DNA, the CDR3 is TGTGCCAGCAGAAAACAGAGCTCTGGAAACACCATATATTTT. It codes for CASRKQSSGNTIYF.

CDR3: CATRRTGRSQETQYF. The CDR3, as DNA: TGTGCCACCAGAAGGACAGGGAGGAGTCAAGAGACCCAGTACTTC. V is TRBV6-5 and J is TRBJ2-5, with TRBD1 identical over 8 bases. CDR1 and CDR2 from the germline V gene are MNHEY and SVGAGI. The CDR3 has 15 residues. J lost 2 bases, V lost 10 bases, and 12 bases had no gene match.

This chain links TRBV7-6 with TRBJ2-7, with 9 bases matching TRBD1. This CDR3 has 16 amino acids. J was trimmed by 6 bases and V by 5 bases; bases with no gene match: 14. Per the germline V gene, CDR1 is SGHVS and CDR2 is FNYEAQ. CDR3 bases: TGTGCCAGCAGCATCCACAGGGGGCAACCTCTGAGCGAGCAGTACTTC. Translating gives CASSIHRGQPLSEQYF.

This clone was seen a few times. This chain uses TRBV28 with TRBJ2-7; D not resolved. CDR1 and CDR2 (germline): MDHEN, SYDVKM. The length of the CDR3 is 14 residues. Trimming removed 3 bases at V and 6 bases at J, with 15 bases between. CDR3: CASSFMLGRAEQYF. The CDR3 nucleotides are TGTGCCAGCAGTTTCATGCTGGGCCGTGCCGAGCAGTACTTC.

This clone appeared a few times. The chain uses TRBV18 and TRBJ2-2; the D is unclear. Trimming removed 0 bases from V and 4 bases from J, with 6 bases in between. Germline V lookup: CDR1 KGHSH, CDR2 LQKENI. The CDR3 loop spans 14 amino acids. The CDR3 spells CASSPPARTGELFF. CDR3 in DNA: TGTGCCAGCTCACCACCAGCCCGCACCGGGGAGCTGTTTTTT.